The sequence of this T cell receptor beta chain was determined in a study of shared clonotypes between healthy human individuals. The study, taken as a whole, reports: A handful of donors showed sharing of about 5.5% of naive CD4 clonotypes.

Comments on this clone: Its specificity is unknown.

Generated by immunoSEQ multiplex PCR, the TCRdb table keeps only in-frame clones and is missing some. The table records some 2,100,000 clones, around 93% of them present only once. V was trimmed by 5 bases and J by 3 bases, leaving 20 bases between them. The CDR3 is 16 amino acids. Germline-derived CDR1 and CDR2 are MDHEN and SYDVKM. Naive CD8 cells lacked CD45RO and underwent positive selection for CCR7, leaving out terminally differentiated effector memory CD45RA+ cells. The chain joins TRBV28 to TRBJ2-7; possibly TRBD1 or TRBD2 for D (5 bases each). The sequencing sample was made of naive CD8+ T cells from PBMCs. This TCR came from a man younger than 30 in good health. Some clones in this sample may be carry-over from other donors' samples. For the CDR3, the DNA is TGTGCCAGCAGTCCCCCCGAGGGACCTACTAGCTACGAGCAGTACTTC. This translates into CASSPPEGPTSYEQYF.